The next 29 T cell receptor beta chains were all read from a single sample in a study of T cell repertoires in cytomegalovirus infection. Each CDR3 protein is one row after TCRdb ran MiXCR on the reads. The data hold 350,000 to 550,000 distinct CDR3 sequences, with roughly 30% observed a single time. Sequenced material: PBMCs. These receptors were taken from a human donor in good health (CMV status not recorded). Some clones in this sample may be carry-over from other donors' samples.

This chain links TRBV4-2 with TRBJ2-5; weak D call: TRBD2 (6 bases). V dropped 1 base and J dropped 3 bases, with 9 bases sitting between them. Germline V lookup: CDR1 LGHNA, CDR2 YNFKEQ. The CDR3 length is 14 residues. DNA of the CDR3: TGTGCCAGCAGCCAAGGACTAGGCAAAGAGACCCAGTACTTC. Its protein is CASSQGLGKETQYF.

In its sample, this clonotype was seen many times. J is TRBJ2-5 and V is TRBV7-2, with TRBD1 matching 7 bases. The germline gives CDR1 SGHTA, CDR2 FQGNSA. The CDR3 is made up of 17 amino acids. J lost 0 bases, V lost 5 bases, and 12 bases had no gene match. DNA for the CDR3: TGTGCCAGCAGCCCTCGGGTCGGGACAGTAAACCAAGAGACCCAGTACTTC. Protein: CASSPRVGTVNQETQYF.

The CDR3 protein is CASSSTGGSSEKLFF. The CDR3 DNA follows: TGTGCCAGCAGCTCTACAGGGGGCTCGAGTGAAAAACTGTTTTTT. The J gene is TRBJ1-4, the V gene TRBV6-2 or TRBV6-3; TRBD1 matches at 9 bases. This CDR3 comprises 15 residues. Germline loops: CDR1 MNHEY, CDR2 SVGEGT. The J segment lost 7 bases and the V segment lost 6 bases, leaving 9 bases of the junction unmatched.

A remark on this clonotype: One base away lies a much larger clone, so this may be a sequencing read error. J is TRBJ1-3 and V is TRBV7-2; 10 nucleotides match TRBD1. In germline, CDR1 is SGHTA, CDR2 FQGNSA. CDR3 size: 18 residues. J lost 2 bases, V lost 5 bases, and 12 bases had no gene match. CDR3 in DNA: TGTGCCAGCAGCCCCGATGGGACAGGGGTTTTCCCTGGAAACACCATATATTTT. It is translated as CASSPDGTGVFPGNTIYF.

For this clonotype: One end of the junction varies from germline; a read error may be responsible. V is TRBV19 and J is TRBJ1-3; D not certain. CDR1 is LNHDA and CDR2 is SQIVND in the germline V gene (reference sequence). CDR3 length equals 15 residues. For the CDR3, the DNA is TGTGCCATTAGTCTACAGCCCGGCTCTGGAAACACCATATATTTT. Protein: CAISLQPGSGNTIYF.

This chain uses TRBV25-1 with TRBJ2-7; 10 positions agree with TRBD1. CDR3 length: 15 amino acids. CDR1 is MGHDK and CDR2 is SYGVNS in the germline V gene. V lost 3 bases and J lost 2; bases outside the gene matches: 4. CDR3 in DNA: TGTGCCAGCAGTGAGTTGGGACAGGGGCCCTACGAGCAGTACTTC. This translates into CASSELGQGPYEQYF.

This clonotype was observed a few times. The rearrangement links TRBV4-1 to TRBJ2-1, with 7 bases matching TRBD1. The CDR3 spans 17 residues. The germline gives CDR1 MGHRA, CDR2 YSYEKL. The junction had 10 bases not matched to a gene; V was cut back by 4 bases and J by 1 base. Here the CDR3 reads CASSPFSRDSSYNEQFF. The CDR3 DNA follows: TGCGCCAGCAGCCCCTTCTCACGGGACAGTTCCTACAATGAGCAGTTCTTC.

The CDR3 here is CASSPTGERTEAFF. As DNA, the CDR3 is TGTGCCAGCAGTCCGACAGGGGAAAGGACTGAAGCTTTCTTT. The rearrangement joins TRBV12-3 or TRBV12-4 to TRBJ1-1, with 8 bases matching TRBD1. The CDR3 loop spans 14 amino acids. J was trimmed by 5 bases and V by 5 bases; bases with no gene match: 7.

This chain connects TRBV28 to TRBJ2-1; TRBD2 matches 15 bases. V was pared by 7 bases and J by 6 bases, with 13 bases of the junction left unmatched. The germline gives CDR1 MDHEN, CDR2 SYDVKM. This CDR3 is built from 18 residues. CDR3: CASKPFPGTSGGLNEQFF. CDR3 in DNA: TGTGCCAGCAAGCCTTTTCCCGGGACTAGCGGGGGGCTCAATGAGCAGTTCTTC.

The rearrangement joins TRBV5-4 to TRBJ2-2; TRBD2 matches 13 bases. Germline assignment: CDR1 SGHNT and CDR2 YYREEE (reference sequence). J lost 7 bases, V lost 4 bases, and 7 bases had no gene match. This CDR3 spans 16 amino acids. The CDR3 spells CASSKLAGGLSGELFF. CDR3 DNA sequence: TGTGCCAGCAGCAAACTAGCGGGGGGGCTGAGCGGGGAGCTGTTTTTT.

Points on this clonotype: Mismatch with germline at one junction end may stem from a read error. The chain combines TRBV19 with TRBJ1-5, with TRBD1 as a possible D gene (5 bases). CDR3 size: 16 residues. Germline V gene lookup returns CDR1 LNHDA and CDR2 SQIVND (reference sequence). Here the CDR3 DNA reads TGTGACAGTAGACCCGAGGGGTTCGGAAGCAATCAGCCCCAGCATTTT. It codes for CDSRPEGFGSNQPQHF.

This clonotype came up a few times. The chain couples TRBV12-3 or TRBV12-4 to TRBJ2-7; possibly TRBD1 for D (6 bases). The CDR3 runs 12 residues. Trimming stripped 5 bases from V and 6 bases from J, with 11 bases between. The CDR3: CASSKQGREQYF. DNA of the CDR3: TGTGCCAGCAGTAAACAGGGTCGCGAGCAGTACTTC.

The CDR3 region has the DNA TGCAGTGCCAAAGACAGGGCCCCGAACACTGAAGCTTTCTTT. Residues: CSAKDRAPNTEAFF. The chain has TRBV20-1 and TRBJ1-1; 7 bases align to TRBD1. CDR3 length: 14 amino acids. Germline values: CDR1 DFQATT, CDR2 SNEGSKA (reference sequence). The V gene end was trimmed by 6 bases and the J gene end by 1 base; junction bases not matched to a gene: 8.

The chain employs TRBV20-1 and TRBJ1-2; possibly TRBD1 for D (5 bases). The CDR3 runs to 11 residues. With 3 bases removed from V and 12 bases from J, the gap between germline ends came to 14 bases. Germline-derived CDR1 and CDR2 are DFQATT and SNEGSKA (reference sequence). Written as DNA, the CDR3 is TGCAGTGCTAGGACAGTGTGGACTGACACCTTC. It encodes CSARTVWTDTF.

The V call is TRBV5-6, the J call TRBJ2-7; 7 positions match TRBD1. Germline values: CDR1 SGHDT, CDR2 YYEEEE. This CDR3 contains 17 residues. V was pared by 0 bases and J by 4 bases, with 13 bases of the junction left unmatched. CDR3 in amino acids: CASSLGYLGQQNYEQYF. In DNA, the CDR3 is TGTGCCAGCAGCTTGGGATATTTGGGACAGCAAAATTACGAGCAGTACTTC.

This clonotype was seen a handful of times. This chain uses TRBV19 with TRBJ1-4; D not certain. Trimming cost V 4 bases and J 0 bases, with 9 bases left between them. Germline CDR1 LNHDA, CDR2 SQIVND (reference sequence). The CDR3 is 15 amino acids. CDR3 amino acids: CASSTGFATNEKLFF. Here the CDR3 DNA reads TGTGCCAGTAGTACAGGATTCGCAACTAATGAAAAACTGTTTTTT.

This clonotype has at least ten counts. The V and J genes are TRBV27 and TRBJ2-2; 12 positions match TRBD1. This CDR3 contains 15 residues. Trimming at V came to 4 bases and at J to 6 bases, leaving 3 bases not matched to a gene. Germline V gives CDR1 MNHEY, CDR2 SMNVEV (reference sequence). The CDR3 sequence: CASSSGQGAPGELFF. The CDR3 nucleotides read TGTGCCAGCAGTTCGGGACAGGGGGCGCCCGGGGAGCTGTTTTTT.

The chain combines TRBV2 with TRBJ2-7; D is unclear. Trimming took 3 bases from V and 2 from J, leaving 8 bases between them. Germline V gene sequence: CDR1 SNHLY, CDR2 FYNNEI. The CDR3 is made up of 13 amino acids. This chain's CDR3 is CASSEGRTYEQYF. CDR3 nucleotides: TGTGCCAGCAGTGAGGGCCGTACCTACGAGCAGTACTTC.

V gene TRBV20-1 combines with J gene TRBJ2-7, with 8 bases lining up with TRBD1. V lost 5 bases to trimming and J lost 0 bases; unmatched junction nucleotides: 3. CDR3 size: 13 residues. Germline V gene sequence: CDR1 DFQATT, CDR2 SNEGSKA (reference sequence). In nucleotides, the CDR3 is TGCAGTGCTCCTCAGGGGGCCTCCTACGAGCAGTACTTC. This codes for CSAPQGASYEQYF.

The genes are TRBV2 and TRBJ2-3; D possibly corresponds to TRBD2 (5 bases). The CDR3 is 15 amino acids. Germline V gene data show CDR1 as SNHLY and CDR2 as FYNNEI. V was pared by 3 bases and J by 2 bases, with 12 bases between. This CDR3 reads CASSDRGNPTDTQYF. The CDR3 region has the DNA TGTGCCAGCAGTGATCGGGGAAACCCCACAGATACGCAGTATTTT.

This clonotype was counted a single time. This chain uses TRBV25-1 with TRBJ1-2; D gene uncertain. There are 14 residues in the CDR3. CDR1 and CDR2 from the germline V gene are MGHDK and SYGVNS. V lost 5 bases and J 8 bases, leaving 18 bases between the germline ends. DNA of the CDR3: TGTGCCAGCAGTAGAGGCGGTCGGCGAGAGGGCTACACCTTC. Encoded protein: CASSRGGRREGYTF.

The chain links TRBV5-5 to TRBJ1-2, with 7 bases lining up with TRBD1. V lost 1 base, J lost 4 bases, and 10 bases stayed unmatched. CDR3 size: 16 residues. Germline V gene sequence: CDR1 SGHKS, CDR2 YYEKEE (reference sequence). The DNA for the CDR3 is TGTGCCAGCAGCTTGTCCAACAGGGGCGGAGGCTATGGCTACACCTTC. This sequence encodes CASSLSNRGGGYGYTF.

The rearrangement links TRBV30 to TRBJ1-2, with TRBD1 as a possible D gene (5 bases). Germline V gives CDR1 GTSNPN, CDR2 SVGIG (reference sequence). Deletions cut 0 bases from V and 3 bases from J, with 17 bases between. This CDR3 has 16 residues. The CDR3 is CAWSVSLAGLDYGYTF. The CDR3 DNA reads TGTGCCTGGAGTGTAAGTTTGGCAGGGTTGGACTATGGCTACACCTTC.

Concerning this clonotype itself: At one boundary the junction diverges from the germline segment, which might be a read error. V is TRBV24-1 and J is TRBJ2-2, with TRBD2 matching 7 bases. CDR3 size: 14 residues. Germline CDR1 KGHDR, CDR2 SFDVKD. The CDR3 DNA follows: TGTGCCACCAAGAGGACTAGTGGGGCCGGTGAGCTGTTTTTT. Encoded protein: CATKRTSGAGELFF.

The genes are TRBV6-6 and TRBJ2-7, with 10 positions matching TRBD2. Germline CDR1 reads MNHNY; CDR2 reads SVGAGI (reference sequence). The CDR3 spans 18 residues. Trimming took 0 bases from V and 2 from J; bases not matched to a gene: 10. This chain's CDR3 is CASSYSRGLAGAAYEQYF. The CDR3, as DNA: TGTGCCAGCAGTTACTCGAGGGGCCTAGCGGGGGCCGCCTACGAGCAGTACTTC.

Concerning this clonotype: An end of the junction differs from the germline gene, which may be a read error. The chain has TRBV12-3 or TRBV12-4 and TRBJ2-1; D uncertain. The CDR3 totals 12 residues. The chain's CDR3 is CASRIELNEQLF. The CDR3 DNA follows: TGTGCCAGCCGAATCGAGCTCAATGAGCAGTTATTC.

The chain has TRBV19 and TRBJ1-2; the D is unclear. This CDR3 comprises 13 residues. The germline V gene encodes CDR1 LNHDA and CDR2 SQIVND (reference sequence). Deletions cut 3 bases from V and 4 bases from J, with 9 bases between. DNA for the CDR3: TGTGCCAGTAGTATCCCCCGGGGCTATGGCTACACCTTC. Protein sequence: CASSIPRGYGYTF.

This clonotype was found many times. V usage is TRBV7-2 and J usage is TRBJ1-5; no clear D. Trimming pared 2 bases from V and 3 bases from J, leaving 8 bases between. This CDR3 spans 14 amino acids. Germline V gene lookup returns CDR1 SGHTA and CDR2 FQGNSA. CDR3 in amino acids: CASSLRAANQPQHF. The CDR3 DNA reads TGTGCCAGCAGCTTACGGGCGGCCAATCAGCCCCAGCATTTT.

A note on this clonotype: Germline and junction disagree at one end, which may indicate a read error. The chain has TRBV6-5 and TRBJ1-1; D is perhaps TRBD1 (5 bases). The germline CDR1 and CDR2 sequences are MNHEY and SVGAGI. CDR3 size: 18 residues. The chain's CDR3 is CASSHSMGRTRGNTEAFF. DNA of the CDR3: TGTGCCAGCAGTCACTCGATGGGACGGACGAGGGGGAACACTGAAGCTTTCTTT.